This T cell receptor beta chain is drawn from a study of blood T cells in healthy people across ages. Study at large: Template-switching capture recovered about one barcoded beta molecule per two T cells.

The junction had 17 bases not matched to a gene; V was cut back by 0 bases and J by 5 bases. The CDR3 runs to 19 residues. From germline, CDR1 is LNHNV and CDR2 YYDKDF (reference sequence). Through a sample-barcoded 5' primer and a J-beta primer mix, a second PCR was run for roughly 7 to 11 cycles. TCRdb called the 5' RACE reads again in MiXCR, with one record for every CDR3 protein. The sample consists of about 1,500,000 distinct CDR3 sequences, roughly 40% of them appearing once. Every donor contributed around 10 milliliters of peripheral blood by blood draw. The source of this sequence is a woman between 18 and 29 years old in good health. The sample consisted of blood. The chain employs TRBV15 and TRBJ1-2; TRBD1 matches at 8 bases. The CDR3 DNA reads as TGTGCCACCAGCAGAGATGGTCTGGGGGGACAGGTTCCTCCATATGGCTACACCTTC. This translates into CATSRDGLGGQVPPYGYTF.